Shown below are 9 T cell receptor beta chains from a single sample sequenced in a study of blood T cells in healthy people across ages. For the second PCR, which ran for roughly 6 to 12 cycles, a sample-barcoded 5' primer and a J-beta primer mix were used. TCRdb re-derived calls from the 5' RACE reads in MiXCR, one entry per CDR3 protein. The sample has 550,000 to 800,000 distinct CDR3 sequences, approximately 21% seen once. Input material: blood. The receptor source for this set is a man in his sixties or seventies in good health.

This clonotype showed up just a few times. J is TRBJ2-5 and V is TRBV20-1, with TRBD2 identical over 13 bases. J lost 5 bases, V lost 6 bases, and 18 bases had no gene match. This CDR3 has 18 amino acids. Germline V gives CDR1 DFQATT, CDR2 SNEGSKA (reference sequence). The CDR3 here is CSAPVTSGRALIQETQYF. In DNA form, the CDR3 reads TGCAGTGCACCTGTAACTAGCGGGAGGGCCCTAATCCAGGAGACCCAGTACTTC.

The chain links TRBV3-1 to TRBJ1-2; a weak D match, TRBD1 (6 bases). This CDR3 is 13 amino acids long. CDR1 is LGHDT, CDR2 YNNKEL, per germline (reference sequence). Trimming left V 1 base short and J 4 bases short, with 7 bases between. The CDR3 coding sequence is TGTGCCAGCAGCCAAGGACAGGCCTATGGCTACACCTTC. Encoded protein: CASSQGQAYGYTF. The full variable domain, with the rest looked up from reference TRBV3-1 and TRBJ1-2, is DTAVSQTPKYLVTQMGNDKSIKCEQNLGHDTMYWYKQDSKKFLKIMFSYNNKELIINETVPNRFSPKSPDKAHLNLHINSLELGDSAVYFCASSQGQAYGYTFGSGTRLTVV.

The chain joins TRBV5-6 to TRBJ2-7; no definite D call. Trimming cost V 2 bases and J 2 bases, with 8 bases left between them. CDR3 length equals 13 residues. CDR1 is SGHDT and CDR2 is YYEEEE in the germline V gene. The CDR3 region has the DNA TGTGCCAGCAGCTTTCCAGACACCTACGAGCAGTACTTC. This encodes CASSFPDTYEQYF.

This chain uses TRBV10-3 with TRBJ2-2, with TRBD1 matching 10 bases. The CDR3 sequence is 15 residues long. Germline trimming cut 6 bases from V and 7 bases from J; bases unmatched to any gene: 8. The germline CDR1 and CDR2 sequences are ENHRY and SYGVKD. The CDR3 DNA sequence: TGTGCCATCAGGGCCCGGGGACAGGGGAACGGGGAGCTGTTTTTT. Protein: CAIRARGQGNGELFF.

This clonotype was counted between two and nine times. J is TRBJ2-5 and V is TRBV6-2 or TRBV6-3, with 8 bases lining up with TRBD2. The end of the DNA fits TRBJ2-1 better, so the J call may be wrong. Germline V CDR1 and CDR2: MNHEY, SVGEGT. The CDR3 runs 15 residues. The CDR3: CASSYRASGPNEQFF. In nucleotides, the CDR3 is TGTGCCAGCAGTTACAGGGCTAGCGGGCCAAATGAGCAGTTCTTC.

Only a few counts were recorded for this clonotype. The chain is built from TRBV6-1 and TRBJ1-1; D is uncertain. Germline assignment: CDR1 MNHNS and CDR2 SASEGT. The CDR3 contains 14 residues. Trimming took off 6 bases at V and 8 bases at J, with 19 bases between the two ends. CDR3 residues: CASRLDWMGSEAFF. In DNA form, the CDR3 reads TGTGCCAGCAGACTTGATTGGATGGGATCCGAAGCTTTCTTT.

The table lists this clonotype with a few counts. This rearrangement joins TRBV29-1 to TRBJ2-5, with no clear D. CDR3 length: 13 amino acids. Germline V gene data show CDR1 as SQVTM and CDR2 as ANQGSEA. Trimming removed 6 bases at V and 2 bases at J, with 13 bases between. DNA for the CDR3: TGCAGCGTCAAGTGGCCGATTCAAGAGACCCAGTACTTC. It specifies CSVKWPIQETQYF.

The chain joins TRBV20-1 to TRBJ2-3; 16 bases map to TRBD2. The CDR3 loop spans 21 amino acids. The V gene's germline CDR1 is DFQATT and CDR2 SNEGSKA (reference sequence). The V and J ends lost 1 base and 6 bases, in that order; junction bases with no gene match: 19. CDR3 sequence reads: CSARAVKGLAGGPWDRDTQYF. In nucleotides, the CDR3 is TGCAGTGCTAGAGCCGTGAAGGGACTAGCGGGAGGGCCATGGGATCGGGATACGCAGTATTTT.

The chain uses TRBV28 and TRBJ1-4, with D unclear. V lost 6 bases to trimming and J lost 1 base, with 12 bases between them. The CDR3 has 15 amino acids. The V gene's germline CDR1 is MDHEN and CDR2 SYDVKM. CDR3 sequence: CASRLRILTNEKLFF. The DNA of the CDR3 is TGTGCCAGCAGATTAAGGATCCTAACTAATGAAAAACTGTTTTTT.